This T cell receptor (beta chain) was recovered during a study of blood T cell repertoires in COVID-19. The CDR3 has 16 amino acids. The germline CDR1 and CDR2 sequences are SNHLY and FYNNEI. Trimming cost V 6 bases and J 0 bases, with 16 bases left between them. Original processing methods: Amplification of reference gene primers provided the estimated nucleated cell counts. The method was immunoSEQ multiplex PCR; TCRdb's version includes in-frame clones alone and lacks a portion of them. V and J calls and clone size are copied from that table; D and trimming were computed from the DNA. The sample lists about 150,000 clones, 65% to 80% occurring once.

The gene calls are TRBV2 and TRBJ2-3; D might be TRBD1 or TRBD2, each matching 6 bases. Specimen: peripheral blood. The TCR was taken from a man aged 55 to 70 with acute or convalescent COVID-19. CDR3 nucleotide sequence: TGTGCCAGCAGCGAACAGGGACTGGTTAGCACAGATACGCAGTATTTT. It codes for CASSEQGLVSTDTQYF.